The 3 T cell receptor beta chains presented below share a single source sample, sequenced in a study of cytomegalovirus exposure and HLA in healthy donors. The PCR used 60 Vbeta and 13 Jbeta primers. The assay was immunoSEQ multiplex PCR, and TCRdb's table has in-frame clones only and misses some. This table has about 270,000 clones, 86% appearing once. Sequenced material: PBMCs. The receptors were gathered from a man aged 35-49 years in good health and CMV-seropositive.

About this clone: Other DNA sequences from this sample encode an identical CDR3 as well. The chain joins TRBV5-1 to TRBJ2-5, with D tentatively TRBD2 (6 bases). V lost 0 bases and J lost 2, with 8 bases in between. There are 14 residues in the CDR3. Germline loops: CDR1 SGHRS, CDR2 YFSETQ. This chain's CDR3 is CASSLVGGQETQYF. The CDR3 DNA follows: TGCGCCAGCAGCTTGGTTGGGGGGCAAGAGACCCAGTACTTC. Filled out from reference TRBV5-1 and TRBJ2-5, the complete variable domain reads KAGVTQTPRYLIKTRGQQVTLSCSPISGHRSVSWYQQTPGQGLQFLFEYFSETQRNKGNFPGRFSGRQFSNSRSEMNVSTLELGDSALYLCASSLVGGQETQYFGPGTRLLVL.

DNA of the CDR3: TGTGCCAGCAGACGCGACAGGGACGCCGGAAACACCATATATTTT. Its translation: CASRRDRDAGNTIYF. The genes are TRBV6-1 and TRBJ1-3, with 7 bases aligning to TRBD1. The CDR3 length is 15 residues. After removal of 6 bases from V and 4 bases from J, the junction contained 9 bases not matched to a gene. Germline CDR1 reads MNHNS; CDR2 reads SASEGT.

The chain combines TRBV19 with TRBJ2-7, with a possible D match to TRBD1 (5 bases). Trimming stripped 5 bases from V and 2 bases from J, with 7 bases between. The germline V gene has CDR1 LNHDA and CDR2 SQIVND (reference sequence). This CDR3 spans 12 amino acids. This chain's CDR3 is CASSEGAYEQYF. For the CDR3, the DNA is TGTGCCAGTAGTGAAGGGGCCTACGAGCAGTACTTC.